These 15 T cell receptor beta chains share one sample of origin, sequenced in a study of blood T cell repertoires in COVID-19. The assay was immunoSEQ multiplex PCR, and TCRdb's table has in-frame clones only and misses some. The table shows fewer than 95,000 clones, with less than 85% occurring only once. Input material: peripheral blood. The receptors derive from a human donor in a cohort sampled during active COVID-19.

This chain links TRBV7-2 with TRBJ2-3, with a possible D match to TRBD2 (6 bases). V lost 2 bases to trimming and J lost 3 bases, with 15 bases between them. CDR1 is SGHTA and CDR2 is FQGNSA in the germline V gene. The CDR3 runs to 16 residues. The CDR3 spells CASSLMGGVGTDTQYF. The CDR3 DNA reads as TGTGCCAGCAGCTTAATGGGCGGGGTGGGGACAGATACGCAGTATTTT.

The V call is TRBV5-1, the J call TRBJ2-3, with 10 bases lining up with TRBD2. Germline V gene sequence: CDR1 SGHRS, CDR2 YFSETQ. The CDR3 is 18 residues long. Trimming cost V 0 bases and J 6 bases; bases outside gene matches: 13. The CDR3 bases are TGCGCCAGCAGCTTGGCAAGGACTAGCGGCGAACTATGGGATACGCAGTATTTT. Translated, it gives CASSLARTSGELWDTQYF.

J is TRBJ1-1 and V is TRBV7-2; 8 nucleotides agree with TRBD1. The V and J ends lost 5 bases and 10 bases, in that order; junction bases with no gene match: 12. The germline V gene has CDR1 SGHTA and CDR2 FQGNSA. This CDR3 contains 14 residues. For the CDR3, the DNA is TGTGCCAGCAGCATCGACAGGGGACAAGTACGAGCTTTCTTT. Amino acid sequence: CASSIDRGQVRAFF.

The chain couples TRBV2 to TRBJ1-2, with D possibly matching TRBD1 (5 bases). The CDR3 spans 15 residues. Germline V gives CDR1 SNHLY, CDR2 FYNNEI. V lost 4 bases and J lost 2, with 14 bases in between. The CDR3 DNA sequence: TGTGCCAGCAGTGGTAGACAGAGGCCCAACTATGGCTACACCTTC. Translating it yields CASSGRQRPNYGYTF.

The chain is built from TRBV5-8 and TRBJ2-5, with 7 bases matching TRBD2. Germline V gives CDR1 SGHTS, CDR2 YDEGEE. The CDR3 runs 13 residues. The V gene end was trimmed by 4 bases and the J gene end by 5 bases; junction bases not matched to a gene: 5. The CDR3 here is CASSERGLETQYF. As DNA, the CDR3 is TGTGCCAGCAGCGAGCGGGGCCTGGAGACCCAGTACTTC.

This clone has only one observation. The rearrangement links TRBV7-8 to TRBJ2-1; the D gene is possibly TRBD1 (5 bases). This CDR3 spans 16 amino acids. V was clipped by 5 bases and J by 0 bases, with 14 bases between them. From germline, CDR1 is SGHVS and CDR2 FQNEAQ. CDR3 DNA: TGTGCCAGCAGCGTCAGACAGAAGAGCTCCTACAATGAGCAGTTCTTC. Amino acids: CASSVRQKSSYNEQFF.

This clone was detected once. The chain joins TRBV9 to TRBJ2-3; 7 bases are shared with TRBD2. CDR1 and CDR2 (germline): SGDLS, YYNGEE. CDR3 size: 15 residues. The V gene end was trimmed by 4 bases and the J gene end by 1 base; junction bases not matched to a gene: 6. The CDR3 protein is CASSPRLAGTDTQYF. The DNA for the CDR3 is TGTGCCAGCAGCCCCCGACTAGCAGGCACAGATACGCAGTATTTT.

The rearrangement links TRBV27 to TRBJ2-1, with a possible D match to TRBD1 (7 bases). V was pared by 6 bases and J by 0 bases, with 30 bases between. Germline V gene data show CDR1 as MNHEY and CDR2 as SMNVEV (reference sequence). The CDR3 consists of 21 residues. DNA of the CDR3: TGTGCCAGCAGCCTGAGAGGGGGCCGGGGACTCGCGGTCGGCTCCTACAATGAGCAGTTCTTC. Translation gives CASSLRGGRGLAVGSYNEQFF.

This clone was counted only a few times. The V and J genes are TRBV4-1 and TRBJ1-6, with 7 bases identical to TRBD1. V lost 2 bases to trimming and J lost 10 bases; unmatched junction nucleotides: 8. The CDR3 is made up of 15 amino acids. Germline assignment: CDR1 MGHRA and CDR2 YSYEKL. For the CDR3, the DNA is TGCGCCAGCAGCCAATTCACAGGGGTGGGGTCACCCCTCCACTTT. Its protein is CASSQFTGVGSPLHF.

DNA for the CDR3: TGTGCCAGCAGTTTATTCTCAGGGCAGGGCCGTCAGCCCCAGCATTTT. It codes for CASSLFSGQGRQPQHF. The chain combines TRBV27 with TRBJ1-5; perhaps TRBD1 as D (5 bases). The CDR3 runs 16 residues. CDR1 MNHEY and CDR2 SMNVEV come from the germline V gene (reference sequence). The V and J ends lost 1 base and 6 bases respectively, with 16 bases between them.

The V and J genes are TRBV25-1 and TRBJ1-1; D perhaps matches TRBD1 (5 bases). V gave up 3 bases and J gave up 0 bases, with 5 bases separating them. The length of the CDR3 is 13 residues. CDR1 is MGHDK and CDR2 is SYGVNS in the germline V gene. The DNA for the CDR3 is TGTGCCAGCAGTGACAGGGTGAACACTGAAGCTTTCTTT. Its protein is CASSDRVNTEAFF.

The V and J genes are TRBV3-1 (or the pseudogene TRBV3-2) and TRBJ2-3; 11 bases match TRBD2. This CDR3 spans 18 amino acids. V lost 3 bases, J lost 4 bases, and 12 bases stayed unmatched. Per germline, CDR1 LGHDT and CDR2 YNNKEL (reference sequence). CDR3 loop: CASSHREGGLADADTQYF. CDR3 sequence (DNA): TGTGCCAGCAGCCATCGCGAAGGGGGACTAGCGGATGCAGATACGCAGTATTTT.

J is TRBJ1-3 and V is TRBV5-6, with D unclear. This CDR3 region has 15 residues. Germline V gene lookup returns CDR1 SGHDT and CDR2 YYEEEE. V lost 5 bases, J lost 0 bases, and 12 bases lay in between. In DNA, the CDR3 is TGTGCCAGCAGTCCGGGAGGATACTCTGGAAACACCATATATTTT. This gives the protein CASSPGGYSGNTIYF.

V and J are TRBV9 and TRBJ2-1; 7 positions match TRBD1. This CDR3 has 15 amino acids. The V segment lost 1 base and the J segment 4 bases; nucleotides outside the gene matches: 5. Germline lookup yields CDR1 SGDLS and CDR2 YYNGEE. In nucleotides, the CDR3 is TGTGCCAGCAGCGTACGGGACAGCGGTTACAATGAGCAGTTCTTC. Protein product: CASSVRDSGYNEQFF.

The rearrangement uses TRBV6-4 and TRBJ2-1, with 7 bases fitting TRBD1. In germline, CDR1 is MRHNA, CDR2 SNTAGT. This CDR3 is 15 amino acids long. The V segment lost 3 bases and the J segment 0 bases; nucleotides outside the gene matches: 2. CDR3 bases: TGTGCCAGCAGTGAGGGACAGAGCTCCTACAATGAGCAGTTCTTC. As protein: CASSEGQSSYNEQFF.